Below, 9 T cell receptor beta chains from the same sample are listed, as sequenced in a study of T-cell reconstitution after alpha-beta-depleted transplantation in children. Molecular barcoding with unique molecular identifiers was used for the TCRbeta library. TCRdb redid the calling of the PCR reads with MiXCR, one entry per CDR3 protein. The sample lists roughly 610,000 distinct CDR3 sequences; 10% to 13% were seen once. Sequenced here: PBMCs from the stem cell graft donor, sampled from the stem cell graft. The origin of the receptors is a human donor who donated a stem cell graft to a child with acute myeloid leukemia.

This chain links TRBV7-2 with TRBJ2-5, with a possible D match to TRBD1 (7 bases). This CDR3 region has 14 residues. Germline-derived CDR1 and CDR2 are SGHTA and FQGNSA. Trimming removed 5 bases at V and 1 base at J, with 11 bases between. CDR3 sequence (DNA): TGTGCCAGCAGCAGGCAGGGGGGCCAAGAGACCCAGTACTTC. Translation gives CASSRQGGQETQYF.

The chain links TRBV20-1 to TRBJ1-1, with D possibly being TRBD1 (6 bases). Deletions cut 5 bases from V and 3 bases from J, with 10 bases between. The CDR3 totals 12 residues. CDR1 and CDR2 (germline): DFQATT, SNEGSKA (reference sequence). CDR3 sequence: CSAGTLDTEAFF. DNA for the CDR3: TGCAGTGCTGGGACATTGGACACTGAAGCTTTCTTT.

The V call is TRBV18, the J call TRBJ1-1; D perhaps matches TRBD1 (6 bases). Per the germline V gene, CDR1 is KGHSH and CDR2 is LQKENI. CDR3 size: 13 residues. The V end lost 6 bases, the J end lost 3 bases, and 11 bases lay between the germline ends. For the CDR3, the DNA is TGTGCCAGCTCCACAGGGTTAGACACTGAAGCTTTCTTT. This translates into CASSTGLDTEAFF.

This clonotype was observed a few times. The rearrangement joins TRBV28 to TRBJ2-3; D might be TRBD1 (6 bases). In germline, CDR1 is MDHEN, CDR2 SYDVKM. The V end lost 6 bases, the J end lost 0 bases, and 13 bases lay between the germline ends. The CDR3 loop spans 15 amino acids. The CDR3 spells CASSREGVSTDTQYF. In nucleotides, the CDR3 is TGTGCCAGCAGCCGAGAGGGGGTTAGCACAGATACGCAGTATTTT.

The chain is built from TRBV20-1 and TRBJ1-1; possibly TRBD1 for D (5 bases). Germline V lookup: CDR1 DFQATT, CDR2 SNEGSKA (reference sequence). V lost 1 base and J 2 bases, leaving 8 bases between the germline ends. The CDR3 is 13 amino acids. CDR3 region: CSARGGYNTEAFF. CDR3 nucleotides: TGCAGTGCTAGAGGGGGCTACAACACTGAAGCTTTCTTT.

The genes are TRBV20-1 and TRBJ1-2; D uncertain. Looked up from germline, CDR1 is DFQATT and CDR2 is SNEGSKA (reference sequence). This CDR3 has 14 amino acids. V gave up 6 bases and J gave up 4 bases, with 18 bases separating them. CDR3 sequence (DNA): TGCAGTGCGCCCGGGGTGGAGGGAATCTATGGCTACACCTTC. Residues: CSAPGVEGIYGYTF.

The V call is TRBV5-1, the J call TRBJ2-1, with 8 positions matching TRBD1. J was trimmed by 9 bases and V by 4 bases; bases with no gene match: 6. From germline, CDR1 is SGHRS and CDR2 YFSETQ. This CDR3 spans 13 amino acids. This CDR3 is CASSPQGAGEQFF. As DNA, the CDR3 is TGCGCCAGCAGCCCCCAGGGGGCCGGTGAGCAGTTCTTC.

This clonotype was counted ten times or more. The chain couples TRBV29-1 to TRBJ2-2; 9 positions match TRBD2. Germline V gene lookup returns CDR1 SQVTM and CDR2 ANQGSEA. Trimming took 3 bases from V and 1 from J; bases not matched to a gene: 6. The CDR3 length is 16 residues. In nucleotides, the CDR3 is TGCAGCGTTGATGGAGTAGCGGGGGTGAACACCGGGGAGCTGTTTTTT. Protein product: CSVDGVAGVNTGELFF.

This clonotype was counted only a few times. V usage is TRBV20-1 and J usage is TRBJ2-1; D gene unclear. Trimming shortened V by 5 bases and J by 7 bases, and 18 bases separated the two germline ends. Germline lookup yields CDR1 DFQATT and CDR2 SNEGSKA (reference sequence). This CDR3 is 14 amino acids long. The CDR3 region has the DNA TGCAGTGCTTCCTTGGCCGGATCGACGAATGAGCAGTTCTTC. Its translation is CSASLAGSTNEQFF.